Listed here are 27 T cell receptor beta chains from one sample, sequenced in a study of metastatic and nonmetastatic thyroid tumors. Before thyroid surgery, none of the patients had received any treatment. TCRdb used MiXCR to call clones anew from the PCR reads. The repertoire consists of approximately 86,000 clones, with under 15% occurring once and the leading ten covering roughly 9.1%. Source material: tumor tissue. The receptors come from a female donor with papillary thyroid cancer or a benign thyroid nodule (not recorded which). Some clones in this sample may be carry-over from other donors' samples.

This clone was observed many times. The chain uses TRBV2 and TRBJ1-2; the D is unclear. Germline V lookup: CDR1 SNHLY, CDR2 FYNNEI. V dropped 5 bases and J dropped 7 bases, with 14 bases sitting between them. There are 13 residues in the CDR3. DNA for the CDR3: TGTGCCAGCAGTCTAGATTCTCCTGGTGGCTACACCTTC. This gives the protein CASSLDSPGGYTF.

The table lists this clone with many counts. The chain links TRBV28 to TRBJ1-6; 7 bases line up with TRBD1. After removal of 6 bases from V and 7 bases from J, the junction contained 3 bases not matched to a gene. Germline lookup yields CDR1 MDHEN and CDR2 SYDVKM. The CDR3 covers 13 residues. As DNA, the CDR3 is TGTGCCAGCAGGACGACAGGGAATTCACCCCTCCACTTT. Its protein is CASRTTGNSPLHF.

Comment on this clone: Sequence at one end of the junction differs from germline and may be a read error. The chain carries TRBV12-3 or TRBV12-4 and TRBJ2-7; 10 positions agree with TRBD1. The CDR3 runs 14 residues. CDR3 protein: CASSPGTGAYDQYF. In nucleotides, the CDR3 is TGTGCCAGCAGTCCGGGGACAGGGGCCTACGATCAGTACTTC.

This clone was seen ten or more times. CDR3 DNA sequence: TGCAGTGCTAGAGATAGGAGGCGGGAGGGCCGTGGGAGCTCCTACAATGAGCAGTTCTTC. It encodes CSARDRRREGRGSSYNEQFF. This chain uses TRBV20-1 with TRBJ2-1, with TRBD2 matching over 9 bases. Germline assignment: CDR1 DFQATT and CDR2 SNEGSKA (reference sequence). Germline trimming cut 0 bases from V and 0 bases from J; bases unmatched to any gene: 15. The CDR3 consists of 20 residues.

Concerning this clone itself: One end of the junction varies from germline; a read error may be responsible. The rearrangement uses TRBV18 and TRBJ1-1; D unclear. This CDR3 has 14 residues. Germline V gene sequence: CDR1 KGHSH, CDR2 LQKENI. For the CDR3, the DNA is TGTGCCAGCTCACCGGGAACAGACCACACTGAAACTTTCTTT. This codes for CASSPGTDHTETFF.

This clone was recorded a few times. This sequence joins TRBV7-6 and TRBJ1-4; D is ambiguous. V lost 5 bases to trimming and J lost 4 bases, with 14 bases between them. CDR3 length equals 15 residues. The germline V gene encodes CDR1 SGHVS and CDR2 FNYEAQ. CDR3 residues: CASSRDKQHNEKLFF. DNA of the CDR3: TGTGCCAGCAGCCGGGATAAACAGCATAATGAAAAACTGTTTTTT. Complete variable domain (other parts from reference TRBV7-6 and TRBJ1-4): GAGVSQSPRYKVTKRGQDVALRCDPISGHVSLYWYRQALGQGPEFLTYFNYEAQQDKSGLPNDRFSAERPEGSISTLTIQRTEQRDSAMYRCASSRDKQHNEKLFFGSGTQLSVL.

The chain recombines TRBV2 with TRBJ2-5, with TRBD2 as a possible D gene (5 bases). This CDR3 is 15 amino acids long. V dropped 2 bases and J dropped 6 bases, with 16 bases sitting between them. Germline lookup yields CDR1 SNHLY and CDR2 FYNNEI. The CDR3 loop reads CASSERSLALKTQYF. The CDR3 nucleotides are TGTGCCAGCAGTGAAAGGTCTCTAGCTTTGAAGACCCAGTACTTC. Combining the CDR3 with reference TRBV2 and TRBJ2-5 gives the whole variable domain EPEVTQTPSHQVTQMGQEVILRCVPISNHLYFYWYRQILGQKVEFLVSFYNNEISEKSEIFDDQFSVERPDGSNFTLKIRSTKLEDSAMYFCASSERSLALKTQYFGPGTRLLVL.

The chain employs TRBV20-1 and TRBJ2-1; no clear D. V dropped 3 bases and J dropped 9 bases, with 6 bases sitting between them. Germline assignment: CDR1 DFQATT and CDR2 SNEGSKA (reference sequence). The CDR3 is 10 amino acids. The DNA of the CDR3 is TGCAGTGCTAGGCGAGGTGAGCAGTTCTTC. Translation: CSARRGEQFF.

A note on this clone: A much larger clone differs from this one at a single base, so this may be a read error. The sample carries other DNA sequences with the same CDR3. This sequence joins TRBV5-4 and TRBJ2-1; 14 bases are shared with TRBD2. Germline V CDR1 and CDR2: SGHNT, YYREEE (reference sequence). Trimming took 0 bases from V and 5 from J; bases not matched to a gene: 4. This CDR3 comprises 17 residues. CDR3 in DNA: TGTGCCAGCAGCTTGGGCGGACTAGCGGGAGGTCACAATGAGCAGTTCTTC. Its translation is CASSLGGLAGGHNEQFF.

This clone was detected many times. The chain recombines TRBV14 with TRBJ2-7; D might be TRBD1 or TRBD2, each matching 5 bases. Germline V CDR1 and CDR2: SGHDN, FVKESK. The V end lost 0 bases, the J end lost 3 bases, and 12 bases lay between the germline ends. This CDR3 is 15 amino acids long. CDR3 in amino acids: CASSQEWGSLYEQYF. For the CDR3, the DNA is TGTGCCAGCAGCCAAGAATGGGGGAGTCTCTACGAGCAGTACTTC. The full variable domain, with the rest looked up from reference TRBV14 and TRBJ2-7, is EAGVTQFPSHSVIEKGQTVTLRCDPISGHDNLYWYRRVMGKEIKFLLHFVKESKQDESGMPNNRFLAERTGGTYSTLKVQPAELEDSGVYFCASSQEWGSLYEQYFGPGTRLTVT.

This clone was counted many times. The V call is TRBV15, the J call TRBJ1-5; 9 bases fit TRBD1. This CDR3 has 17 residues. Germline assignment: CDR1 LNHNV and CDR2 YYDKDF (reference sequence). The junction had 9 bases not matched to a gene; V was cut back by 6 bases and J by 0 bases. The CDR3 is CATSLGQGIYSNQPQHF. In DNA form, the CDR3 reads TGTGCCACCAGTTTAGGACAGGGGATATATAGCAATCAGCCCCAGCATTTT. Drawing the rest from reference TRBV15 and TRBJ1-5, the complete variable domain is DAMVIQNPRYQVTQFGKPVTLSCSQTLNHNVMYWYQQKSSQAPKLLFHYYDKDFNNEADTPDNFQSRRPNTSFCFLDIRSPGLGDTAMYLCATSLGQGIYSNQPQHFGDGTRLSIL.

The table lists this clone with many counts. The chain joins TRBV5-6 to TRBJ2-7; 8 bases match TRBD1. The CDR3 runs to 14 residues. V shed 4 bases, J shed 7 bases, and the junction held 10 bases outside the gene matches. From germline, CDR1 is SGHDT and CDR2 YYEEEE. For the CDR3, the DNA is TGTGCCAGCAGCATGGGGACAGGTCTTGGGGAGCAGTACTTC. Translation: CASSMGTGLGEQYF.

The sample holds many counts of this clone. This sequence joins TRBV6-6 and TRBJ2-2; D gene uncertain. V lost 2 bases and J 0 bases, leaving 10 bases between the germline ends. This CDR3 is 16 amino acids long. CDR1 MNHNY and CDR2 SVGAGI come from the germline V gene (reference sequence). CDR3 DNA sequence: TGTGCCAGCAGTTACCATGGCGGAACGAACACCGGGGAGCTGTTTTTT. Translation: CASSYHGGTNTGELFF.

On this clone itself: This may come from a read error, since a much larger clone is one base off. The gene calls are TRBV11-2 and TRBJ2-5; D unclear. Trimming took off 5 bases at V and 0 bases at J, with 4 bases between the two ends. CDR3 size: 12 residues. Germline values: CDR1 SGHAT, CDR2 FQNNGV. The CDR3, as DNA: TGTGCCAGCAGCCCGCACCAAGAGACCCAGTACTTC. It encodes CASSPHQETQYF.

This clone was seen many times. V and J are TRBV5-1 and TRBJ2-3; D is unclear. The CDR3 contains 12 residues. Looked up from germline, CDR1 is SGHRS and CDR2 is YFSETQ. The V end lost 4 bases, the J end lost 2 bases, and 5 bases lay between the germline ends. The CDR3 protein is CASSSSTDTQYF. Here the CDR3 DNA reads TGCGCCAGCAGCAGCTCCACAGATACGCAGTATTTT.

This clone occurred many times. The chain links TRBV19 to TRBJ1-2; D remains unclear. Per germline, CDR1 LNHDA and CDR2 SQIVND (reference sequence). V shed 3 bases and J shed 4 bases, with 12 bases lying between them. This CDR3 has 14 residues. The CDR3 loop is CASSMGLSPYGYTF. CDR3 DNA: TGTGCCAGTAGTATGGGTCTCTCCCCCTATGGCTACACCTTC. Full variable domain (rest looked up from reference TRBV19 and TRBJ1-2): DGGITQSPKYLFRKEGQNVTLSCEQNLNHDAMYWYRQDPGQGLRLIYYSQIVNDFQKGDIAEGYSVSREKKESFPLTVTSAQKNPTAFYLCASSMGLSPYGYTFGSGTRLTVV.

This clone has at least ten counts. The V gene is TRBV20-1, the J gene TRBJ2-5; D gene ambiguous. V lost 6 bases, J lost 5 bases, and 13 bases lay in between. CDR3 length: 12 amino acids. Germline V CDR1 and CDR2: DFQATT, SNEGSKA (reference sequence). CDR3: CSAGPSGETQYF. The CDR3 DNA is TGCAGTGCCGGCCCCTCCGGGGAGACCCAGTACTTC.

Ten or more counts support this clone. The chain employs TRBV28 and TRBJ2-1, with TRBD2 matching 9 bases. This CDR3 is built from 15 residues. V dropped 8 bases and J dropped 0; count of bases not matched to a gene: 5. From germline, CDR1 is MDHEN and CDR2 SYDVKM. The DNA for the CDR3 is TGTGCCAGCGTGCGGGGGGGCGGCTCCTACAATGAGCAGTTCTTC. The encoded protein is CASVRGGGSYNEQFF.

This clone was observed at least ten times. This chain joins TRBV11-3 and TRBJ2-7; D gene ambiguous. This CDR3 region has 13 residues. V lost 0 bases, J lost 4 bases, and 7 bases lay in between. Germline V CDR1 and CDR2: SGHNT, YENEEA. The CDR3 DNA reads TGTGCCAGCAGCTTAGAGGGTATTTACGAGCAGTACTTC. This codes for CASSLEGIYEQYF. The full variable domain, in which reference TRBV11-3 and TRBJ2-7 provide the parts outside the CDR3, is EAGVVQSPRYKIIEKKQPVAFWCNPISGHNTLYWYLQNLGQGPELLIRYENEEAVDDSQLPKDRFSAERLKGVDSTLKIQPAELGDSAVYLCASSLEGIYEQYFGPGTRLTVT.

Written as DNA, the CDR3 is TGCAGTGCTAGAGGTGGTCCCCTAGCGGGAGCGAACACCTTGGAGCTGTTTTTT. Residues: CSARGGPLAGANTLELFF. This chain connects TRBV20-1 to TRBJ2-2, with 10 positions matching TRBD2. This CDR3 is built from 18 residues. The germline V gene encodes CDR1 DFQATT and CDR2 SNEGSKA (reference sequence). V was pared by 1 base and J by 10 bases, with 18 bases of the junction left unmatched.

This clone was seen many times. The chain couples TRBV14 to TRBJ1-2; D ambiguous. The V and J ends lost 1 base and 4 bases respectively, with 10 bases between them. The CDR3 runs to 14 residues. CDR1 and CDR2 from the germline V gene are SGHDN and FVKESK. The CDR3 DNA follows: TGTGCCAGCAGCCAAGTAAGCGGGTTCTATGGCTACACCTTC. Translation gives CASSQVSGFYGYTF. The complete variable domain, with remaining parts taken from reference TRBV14 and TRBJ1-2, reads EAGVTQFPSHSVIEKGQTVTLRCDPISGHDNLYWYRRVMGKEIKFLLHFVKESKQDESGMPNNRFLAERTGGTYSTLKVQPAELEDSGVYFCASSQVSGFYGYTFGSGTRLTVV.

This clone was counted at least ten times. The J gene is TRBJ2-3, the V gene TRBV12-3 or TRBV12-4; D is possibly TRBD2 (6 bases). This CDR3 comprises 16 residues. Deletions cut 1 base from V and 3 bases from J, with 14 bases between. CDR3 in DNA: TGTGCCAGCAGTTTAGGGACGGGAGCCGGTACAGATACGCAGTATTTT. Protein: CASSLGTGAGTDTQYF.

A note on this clone: The junction and the germline gene differ at one end; a read error may be behind it. The chain carries TRBV7-9 and TRBJ2-1; no clear D gene. The CDR3 runs 13 residues. CDR1 SEHNR and CDR2 FQNEAQ come from the germline V gene (reference sequence). CDR3 sequence: CACSAFPENEQFF. Written as DNA, the CDR3 is TGTGCCTGCAGCGCCTTTCCCGAAAATGAGCAGTTCTTC.

This clone came up many times. Within the sample, other DNA sequences also encode this same CDR3. The rearrangement joins TRBV6-1 to TRBJ1-5, with 11 bases matching TRBD1. Per the germline V gene, CDR1 is MNHNS and CDR2 is SASEGT. Losses at the gene ends were 6 bases for V and 6 bases for J; bases not matched to a gene: 7. CDR3 length: 15 residues. Here the CDR3 reads CASRRTGTGGQPQHF. Here the CDR3 DNA reads TGTGCCAGCAGAAGGACCGGGACAGGGGGTCAGCCCCAGCATTTT.

In its sample, this clone was seen many times. Other DNA sequences in the sample encode the same CDR3. The chain recombines TRBV5-5 with TRBJ1-5, with 7 bases that match TRBD1. CDR1 is SGHKS and CDR2 is YYEKEE in the germline V gene (reference sequence). The CDR3 runs to 14 residues. J lost 5 bases, V lost 3 bases, and 5 bases had no gene match. The DNA for the CDR3 is TGTGCCAGCAGCTCCGGGACAGACTATCAGCCCCAGCATTTT. Translated: CASSSGTDYQPQHF. Filled out from reference TRBV5-5 and TRBJ1-5, the complete variable domain reads DAGVTQSPTHLIKTRGQQVTLRCSPISGHKSVSWYQQVLGQGPQFIFQYYEKEERGRGNFPDRFSARQFPNYSSELNVNALLLGDSALYLCASSSGTDYQPQHFGDGTRLSIL.

This clone came up many times. The chain is built from TRBV6-1 and TRBJ2-7; 8 bases line up with TRBD1. The CDR3 totals 14 residues. CDR1 and CDR2 from the germline V gene are MNHNS and SASEGT. V lost 7 bases and J lost 6; bases outside the gene matches: 11. The CDR3 protein is CASILTGVVSEQYF. The CDR3 nucleotides read TGTGCCAGCATCCTGACAGGGGTGGTTAGCGAGCAGTACTTC.

This clone came up many times. Other DNA sequences in this sample translate to the same CDR3. The V and J genes are TRBV5-5 and TRBJ1-1; 9 bases map to TRBD1. CDR3 size: 15 residues. J lost 10 bases, V lost 3 bases, and 13 bases had no gene match. Germline V lookup: CDR1 SGHKS, CDR2 YYEKEE (reference sequence). Written as DNA, the CDR3 is TGTGCCAGCAGCTCCCCGGGACAGGGAGCGAGAGGAGCTTTCTTT. It translates to CASSSPGQGARGAFF.